This T cell receptor beta chain is from a study of blood T cells in healthy people across ages. Primed by a sample-barcoded 5' primer and a J-beta primer mix, a second PCR proceeded for about 6 to 12 cycles. The study obtained at least 3 million CDR3-containing paired-end reads from every sample. Using its own MiXCR run on the 5' RACE reads, TCRdb lists one record per CDR3 protein. Of some 690,000 distinct CDR3 sequences in the sample, 22% are singletons; the top ten hold roughly 22%. The germline CDR1 and CDR2 sequences are LGHNA and YSLEER. V was shortened by 0 bases and J by 8 bases, with 9 bases between the two germline ends. The CDR3 is 13 amino acids. Each donor supplied around 9.6 milliliters of peripheral blood.

V is TRBV4-3 and J is TRBJ2-3; D uncertain. This clonotype originated in an older man in good health. The source material was blood. The CDR3 region has the DNA TGCGCCAGCAGCCAAGACAGTTTCGGTACGCAGTATTTT. It is translated as CASSQDSFGTQYF.